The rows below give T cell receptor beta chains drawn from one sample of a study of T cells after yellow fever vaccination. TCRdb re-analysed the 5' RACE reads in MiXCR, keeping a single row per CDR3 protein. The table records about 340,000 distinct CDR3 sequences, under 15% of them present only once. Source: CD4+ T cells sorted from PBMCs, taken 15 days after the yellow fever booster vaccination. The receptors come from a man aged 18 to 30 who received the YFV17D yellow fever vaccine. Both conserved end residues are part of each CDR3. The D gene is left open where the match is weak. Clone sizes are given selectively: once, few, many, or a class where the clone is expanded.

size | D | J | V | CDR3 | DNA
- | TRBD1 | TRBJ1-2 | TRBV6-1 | CASSVMTGQAYGYTF | TGTGCCAGCAGTGTAATGACCGGACAGGCCTATGGCTACACCTTC
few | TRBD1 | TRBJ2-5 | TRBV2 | CASSETGQGVTQYF | TGTGCCAGCAGCGAAACGGGACAGGGGGTGACCCAGTACTTC
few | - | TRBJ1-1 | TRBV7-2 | CASSSLIEAFF | TGTGCCAGCAGCTCATTGATTGAAGCTTTCTTT
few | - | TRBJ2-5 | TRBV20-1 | CSATLARSQETQYF | TGCAGTGCCACTCTGGCCCGCTCCCAAGAGACCCAGTACTTC
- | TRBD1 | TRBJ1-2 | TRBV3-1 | CASSWGQDSGYTF | TGTGCCAGCAGCTGGGGACAGGATAGCGGCTACACCTTC
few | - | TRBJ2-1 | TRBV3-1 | CASSPRPVSYNEQFF | TGTGCCAGCAGCCCCAGACCGGTCTCCTACAATGAGCAGTTCTTC
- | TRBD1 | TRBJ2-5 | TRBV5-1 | CASSLQGPHGETQYF | TGCGCCAGCAGCTTACAGGGGCCTCACGGTGAGACCCAGTACTTC
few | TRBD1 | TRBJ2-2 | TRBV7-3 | CASSSTGVGTGELFF | TGTGCCAGCAGCTCAACAGGGGTGGGGACCGGGGAGCTGTTTTTT
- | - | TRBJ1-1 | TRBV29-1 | CSGVGPGRTEAFF | TGCAGCGGGGTTGGTCCAGGGCGAACTGAAGCTTTCTTT
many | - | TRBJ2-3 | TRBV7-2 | CASSSHLQGSTDTQYF | TGTGCCAGCAGCTCCCACCTACAGGGAAGCACAGATACGCAGTATTTT
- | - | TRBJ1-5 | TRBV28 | CASSLGWPQHF | TGTGCCAGCAGTTTAGGCTGGCCCCAGCATTTT
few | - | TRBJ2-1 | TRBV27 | CASRVKTWGGPYNEQFF | TGTGCCAGCAGAGTAAAGACTTGGGGGGGGCCGTACAATGAGCAGTTCTTC
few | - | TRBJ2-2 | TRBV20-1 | CSAIRDTDTGELFF | TGCAGTGCTATCCGGGACACCGACACCGGGGAGCTGTTTTTT
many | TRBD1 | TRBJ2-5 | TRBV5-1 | CASSLLGPETGGSETQYF | TGCGCCAGCAGCTTGCTGGGACCCGAGACAGGGGGGTCAGAGACCCAGTACTTC
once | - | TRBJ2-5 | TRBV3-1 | CASSQLRGQETQYF | TGTGCCAGCAGCCAATTACGGGGGCAAGAGACCCAGTACTTC
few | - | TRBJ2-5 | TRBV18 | CASSQNTDPVETQYF | TGTGCCAGCTCGCAAAATACGGACCCCGTGGAGACCCAGTACTTC
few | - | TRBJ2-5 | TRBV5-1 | CASSLDTETQYF | TGCGCCAGCAGCTTGGATACAGAGACCCAGTACTTC
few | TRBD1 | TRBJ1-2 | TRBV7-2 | CASSRKQGTADYGYTF | TGTGCCAGCAGCCGGAAACAGGGGACCGCGGACTATGGCTACACCTTC
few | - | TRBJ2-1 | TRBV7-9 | CASSFSRDVSYNEQFF | TGTGCCAGCAGCTTCTCCCGGGACGTCTCCTACAATGAGCAGTTCTTC
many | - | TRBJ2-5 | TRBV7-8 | CASSLVGWGAQETQYF | TGTGCCAGCAGCTTAGTCGGGTGGGGGGCCCAAGAGACCCAGTACTTC
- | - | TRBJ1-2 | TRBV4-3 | CASSQESSAYYGYTF | TGCGCCAGCAGCCAAGAATCGTCGGCGTACTATGGCTACACCTTC
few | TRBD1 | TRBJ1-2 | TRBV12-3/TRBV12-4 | CASSLQGPIYGYTF | TGTGCCAGCAGCTTACAGGGGCCCATATATGGCTACACCTTC
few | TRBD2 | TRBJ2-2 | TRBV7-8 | CASSSTSGGFRGELFF | TGTGCCAGCAGCTCTACTAGCGGGGGGTTTCGAGGGGAGCTGTTTTTT
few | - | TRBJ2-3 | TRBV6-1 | CASRPRGAGPTDTQYF | TGTGCCAGCAGGCCTAGGGGGGCAGGTCCCACAGATACGCAGTATTTT
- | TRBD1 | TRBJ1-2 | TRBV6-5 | CASSPDRGPPYNYGYTF | TGTGCCAGCAGCCCTGACAGGGGGCCTCCCTATAACTATGGCTACACCTTC
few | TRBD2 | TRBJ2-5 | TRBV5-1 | CASSSGDQLAGFQETQYF | TGCGCCAGCAGCTCAGGGGACCAACTAGCGGGGTTTCAAGAGACCCAGTACTTC
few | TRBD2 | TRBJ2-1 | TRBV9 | CASSVGAGGGVGEQFF | TGTGCCAGCAGCGTAGGAGCTGGCGGGGGTGTTGGTGAGCAGTTCTTC
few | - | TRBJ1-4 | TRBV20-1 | CSARATGAANEKLFF | TGCAGTGCTAGAGCGACGGGTGCAGCTAATGAAAAACTGTTTTTT
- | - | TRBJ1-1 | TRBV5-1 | CASSLQGLGVTEAFF | TGCGCCAGCAGCTTGCAGGGCCTGGGGGTTACTGAAGCTTTCTTT
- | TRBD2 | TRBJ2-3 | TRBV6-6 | CASSTSASSTDTQYF | TGTGCCAGCAGTACTAGCGCTTCTAGCACAGATACGCAGTATTTT
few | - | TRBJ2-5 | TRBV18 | CASSPRVETQYF | TGTGCCAGCTCACCACGGGTGGAGACCCAGTACTTC
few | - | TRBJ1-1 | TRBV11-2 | CASSLDSSLNTEAFF | TGTGCCAGCAGCTTGGACAGTTCCCTTAACACTGAAGCTTTCTTT